The 11 T cell receptor beta chains below all came from one sample that was sequenced in a study of T cell changes during pregnancy in multiple sclerosis. Method: immunoSEQ multiplex PCR; TCRdb's copy keeps in-frame clones and lacks some. Of around 30,000 clones in the sample, about nine tenths were seen once. The sample was CD8+ T cells from peripheral blood mononuclear cells, taken before pregnancy. The receptors originated from a female donor with multiple sclerosis, enrolled in a pregnancy study.

CDR3 coding DNA: TGTGCCAGCAGTATCGGACTAGCGGGAGGCCCGTCCTACAATGAGCAGTTCTTC. Translating gives CASSIGLAGGPSYNEQFF. The chain is built from TRBV5-6 and TRBJ2-1, with 14 bases fitting TRBD2. With 5 bases clipped from V and 1 base from J, the junction kept 8 bases outside the gene matches. The CDR3 loop spans 18 amino acids. From germline, CDR1 is SGHDT and CDR2 YYEEEE.

J is TRBJ2-2 and V is TRBV6-4; 9 bases align to TRBD1. This CDR3 contains 15 residues. The trim removed 5 bases at V and 3 bases at J, leaving 4 bases unmatched. Per the germline V gene, CDR1 is MRHNA and CDR2 is SNTAGT. The CDR3 protein is CASSPQGADTGELFF. CDR3 nucleotides: TGTGCCAGCAGTCCACAGGGGGCGGACACCGGGGAGCTGTTTTTT.

V usage is TRBV6-1 and J usage is TRBJ1-1, with 8 bases fitting TRBD1. The CDR3 is 15 residues long. The ends lost 1 base at V and 4 bases at J; junction bases unmatched: 5. Germline V gene data show CDR1 as MNHNS and CDR2 as SASEGT. CDR3 in DNA: TGTGCCAGCAGTGAAGAAGACAGGGGAACCACTGAAGCTTTCTTT. Translation gives CASSEEDRGTTEAFF.

The rearrangement joins TRBV6-6 to TRBJ1-2; 9 bases match TRBD1. This CDR3 has 13 residues. J gave up 6 bases and V 5 bases, and 4 bases lay outside the gene matches. Germline lookup yields CDR1 MNHNY and CDR2 SVGAGI (reference sequence). The CDR3 DNA follows: TGTGCCAGCAGTGTGGACAGGGGTGATGGCTACACCTTC. The encoded protein is CASSVDRGDGYTF.

This chain connects TRBV11-3 to TRBJ2-7; D perhaps matches TRBD1 (5 bases). Looked up from germline, CDR1 is SGHNT and CDR2 is YENEEA. V was pared by 5 bases and J by 3 bases, with 11 bases between. This CDR3 has 13 residues. The CDR3 region has the DNA TGTGCCAGCAGCCCCCGACAGAGCTACGAGCAGTACTTC. Translating gives CASSPRQSYEQYF.

The gene calls are TRBV6-5 and TRBJ1-5, with D possibly matching TRBD1 (5 bases). The V end was cut by 6 bases, the J end by 1 base, with 13 bases between. The length of the CDR3 is 15 residues. The germline gives CDR1 MNHEY, CDR2 SVGAGI. CDR3 sequence reads: CASSPGAVSNQPQHF. The CDR3 region has the DNA TGTGCCAGCAGCCCTGGGGCGGTAAGCAATCAGCCCCAGCATTTT.

The chain carries TRBV4-2 and TRBJ2-1; D is possibly TRBD1 (6 bases). V lost 3 bases, J lost 4 bases, and 22 bases lay in between. The CDR3 loop spans 18 amino acids. Germline values: CDR1 LGHNA, CDR2 YNFKEQ. In DNA form, the CDR3 reads TGTGCCAGCAGCCAGATATGGGACACGGAGGTCCCTTACAATGAGCAGTTCTTC. Translation gives CASSQIWDTEVPYNEQFF.

The rearrangement links TRBV11-2 to TRBJ1-2, with 7 bases lining up with TRBD1. CDR3 size: 15 residues. J gave up 4 bases and V 5 bases, and 10 bases lay outside the gene matches. Germline assignment: CDR1 SGHAT and CDR2 FQNNGV. The CDR3 DNA reads as TGTGCCAGCAGCCCCCCCGAGGGGGCTATCTATGGCTACACCTTC. It encodes CASSPPEGAIYGYTF. Based on the CDR3 plus reference TRBV11-2 and TRBJ1-2, the full variable domain is EAGVAQSPRYKIIEKRQSVAFWCNPISGHATLYWYQQILGQGPKLLIQFQNNGVVDDSQLPKDRFSAERLKGVDSTLKIQPAKLEDSAVYLCASSPPEGAIYGYTFGSGTRLTVV.

The DNA for the CDR3 is TGTGCCAGCAGCGTAGAGGGACAGGGCTACGAGCAGTACTTC. Its protein is CASSVEGQGYEQYF. The chain recombines TRBV9 with TRBJ2-7; 9 positions match TRBD1. The J segment lost 3 bases and the V segment lost 0 bases, leaving 1 base of the junction unmatched. Germline loops: CDR1 SGDLS, CDR2 YYNGEE. The CDR3 runs 14 residues. The full variable domain, with the rest looked up from reference TRBV9 and TRBJ2-7, is DSGVTQTPKHLITATGQRVTLRCSPRSGDLSVYWYQQSLDQGLQFLIQYYNGEERAKGNILERFSAQQFPDLHSELNLSSLELGDSALYFCASSVEGQGYEQYFGPGTRLTVT.

The chain recombines TRBV27 with TRBJ1-5; D is undetermined. CDR1 is MNHEY, CDR2 SMNVEV, per germline (reference sequence). The V gene lost 4 bases and the J gene lost 0 bases, with 4 bases spanning the gap. This CDR3 is built from 13 residues. CDR3 nucleotide sequence: TGTGCCAGCAGTTCCTATAGCAATCAGCCCCAGCATTTT. Protein product: CASSSYSNQPQHF.

This chain joins TRBV27 and TRBJ2-5; TRBD2 aligns across 10 bases. Germline CDR1 is MNHEY and CDR2 is SMNVEV (reference sequence). The CDR3 totals 18 residues. V lost 0 bases and J lost 0; bases outside the gene matches: 7. The DNA of the CDR3 is TGTGCCAGCAGTTTATCCGACCCTAGCGGGAGTTACCAAGAGACCCAGTACTTC. This encodes CASSLSDPSGSYQETQYF.